This section outlines one T cell receptor beta chain sequence together with its context. This clonotype came up a few times. The clone's antigen remains unknown. Base qualities are missing; no much larger clone stands one base away. Ficoll-Paque density gradient centrifugation was used to isolate PBMCs. Sequencer: Illumina NovaSeq 6000. TCRalpha and TCRbeta cDNA libraries were built by 5'RACE with constant-segment primers, adding sample barcodes and unique molecular identifiers. Trizol reagent was used to extract RNA from every sample. Amplification of the libraries took two PCR steps, and the second step added a second sample barcode plus Illumina TruSeq adapters. Sequencing of the libraries was done on an Illumina NovaSeq, producing 2 x 150 bp paired-end reads. In the source study's methods: Reads were demultiplexed and collapsed into UMI-guided consensus sequences with migec v1.2.7. Using mixcr v2.1.11, UMI consensuses were aligned to TRA and TRB V and J templates and then assembled into clonotypes. Clonotypes were classified as expanded or contracted when called significant by both edgeR and NoisET, with noise models trained on biological replicates. edgeR calls used a false discovery rate-adjusted p below 0.01 and a log2 fold-change threshold of 1. As an exploratory analysis of dynamics, max-normalized trajectories of the 1000 most abundant clonotypes were examined with PCA combined with hierarchical clustering. Separately sequenced CD4+ and CD8+ repertoires were used to assign the CD4 or CD8 phenotype of responding clones. The public sequencing data were trimmed at Q25 with fastp and processed into clonotypes with MiXCR by TCRdb, which kept only in-frame beta chains. Duplicate CDR3 protein sequences are folded into a single record with the most common DNA and genes. The V and J calls, along with clone size, are taken from TCRdb and not from the paper's own processing. The sample contains 75,000 to 95,000 distinct CDR3 sequences, approximately 15% of them found a single time. The top ten hold approximately 40% of the sample.

The data belong to a study of T-cell memory formation after mild COVID-19 (dated by TCRdb to the early 2020s). With respect to the entire study: Most TCR sequence clusters were specific to one of the two donors. In a couple of donors, T-cell clones that expanded and contracted after mild COVID-19 were followed by sequencing TCRalpha and TCRbeta repertoires longitudinally. The cohort comprised two young, previously healthy adult volunteers, one female and one male.

The trim is 1 base for V and 2 bases for J, with a gap of 8 bases between the germline ends. Sequences SEHNR (CDR1) and FQNEAQ (CDR2) are obtained from the germline V gene (reference sequence). The CDR3, from cysteine to phenylalanine, totals 14 residues. Only CDR3 DNA remains: 42 bases, in frame from the first base. Broad study findings and their caveats: The study included only a couple of mild cases, and larger cohorts that include severe cases with pre-infection samples were judged to be necessary. Contracting CD4+ clones appeared mostly in the CM and EM memory subsets, whereas CD8+ clones were enriched in EMRA. The detection of some responding clones in pre-infection memory suggests that pre-existing cross-reactive memory T cells joined the SARS-CoV-2 response. The second-wave clones that peaked on day 37 were not confirmed to be SARS-CoV-2 specific. Clones contracting from day 15 to 85 had balanced CD4/CD8 phenotypes, while a second wave expanding from day 15 to 37 was biased towards CD4+.

Source material: PBMCs or a T cell subset sorted from them (not recorded which). The TCR originated in a man in his late teens or twenties who had mild COVID-19 (a few samples of this study predate the infection). The sample titles of this study are shuffled in the database, so cell type and time point are left out; the donor was told from shared clones. This chain joins TRBV7-9 to TRBJ1-2, with no confident D gene call. The CDR3 amino acid sequence is: CASSLDGGNYGYTF. In nucleotide form, the sequence is TGTGCCAGCAGCTTAGACGGCGGGAACTATGGCTACACCTTC.